This T cell receptor beta chain was captured in a study of OX40 agonist ivuxolimab in advanced cancers. The overall study: Ivuxolimab was delivered to patients intravenously every 2 weeks at doses spanning 0.01 to 10 mg/kg. Three patients got partial responses; one had hepatocellular carcinoma and two had cutaneous melanoma. Study observations and caveats: Circulating CD4+ and CD8+ T cells showed clonal expansion by week 6 at 0.1 to 3.0 mg/kg.

CDR3 length: 14 residues. Germline lookup yields CDR1 SGDLS and CDR2 YYNGEE. V was clipped by 2 bases and J by 1 base, with 6 bases between them. Collection of blood occurred at baseline, at cycle 4 day 1, and at cycle 7 day 1. Comments on this clone: Its matching antigen is unknown.

Some clones are missing from TCRdb's copy, which holds only in-frame ones; the method was immunoSEQ multiplex PCR. The data hold fewer than 95,000 clones, with approximately 80% observed a single time. The chain links TRBV9 to TRBJ2-2; D remains ambiguous. This clonotype was sampled from an adult with an advanced solid tumor such as melanoma, head and neck, liver or kidney cancer. The sequencing used CD4+ or CD8+ T cells sorted from blood, collected in a trial of the OX40 agonist ivuxolimab. CDR3 in amino acids: CASSVLRNTGELFF. For the CDR3, the DNA is TGTGCCAGCAGCGTGTTACGGAACACCGGGGAGCTGTTTTTT.